Below, 19 T cell receptor beta chains from the same sample are listed, as sequenced in a study of cytomegalovirus exposure and HLA in healthy donors. PCR was performed using 60 Vbeta and 13 Jbeta primers. The data were produced by immunoSEQ multiplex PCR, yet TCRdb's version contains in-frame clones alone and is incomplete. This sample carries some 190,000 clones, roughly four fifths of them seen once, and the ten largest clones take less than 2%. The sample comprised PBMCs. These receptors were collected from a man between 18 and 35 years old in good health and CMV-seronegative.

V usage is TRBV29-1 and J usage is TRBJ1-1, with unresolved D. Germline V lookup: CDR1 SQVTM, CDR2 ANQGSEA. V lost 4 bases to trimming and J lost 1 base, with 7 bases between them. CDR3 length: 12 residues. The CDR3 here is CSVGASNTEAFF. Written as DNA, the CDR3 is TGCAGCGTTGGGGCCTCGAACACTGAAGCTTTCTTT.

The chain joins TRBV7-2 to TRBJ2-5, with 7 bases lining up with TRBD2. V trimming: 5 bases; J trimming: 5 bases; junction bases outside the gene matches: 11. Germline V gene lookup returns CDR1 SGHTA and CDR2 FQGNSA. This CDR3 is 15 amino acids long. This CDR3 reads CASSLGTIRAETQYF. The CDR3 DNA reads as TGTGCCAGCAGCCTAGGGACTATCCGCGCGGAGACCCAGTACTTC.

The rearrangement joins TRBV5-4 to TRBJ2-1, with TRBD2 as a possible D gene (6 bases). The CDR3 has 17 amino acids. Looked up from germline, CDR1 is SGHNT and CDR2 is YYREEE (reference sequence). V was shortened by 0 bases and J by 0 bases, with 13 bases between the two germline ends. For the CDR3, the DNA is TGTGCCAGCAGCTTGGGAGAGGCGGGAAGCTCCTACAATGAGCAGTTCTTC. Residues: CASSLGEAGSSYNEQFF.

In this sample, this clone turned up a few times. This chain uses TRBV5-4 with TRBJ2-5; D not resolved. This CDR3 comprises 13 residues. Trimming removed 2 bases at V and 1 base at J, with 6 bases between. Germline V gene sequence: CDR1 SGHNT, CDR2 YYREEE (reference sequence). The CDR3 region has the DNA TGTGCCAGCAGCTTTAGACTCCAAGAGACCCAGTACTTC. Protein: CASSFRLQETQYF.

The rearrangement links TRBV7-9 to TRBJ2-5, with no clear D. Germline CDR1 is SEHNR and CDR2 is FQNEAQ (reference sequence). The CDR3 runs 12 residues. Trimming shortened V by 1 base and J by 5 bases, and 5 bases separated the two germline ends. The CDR3 protein is CASSLVGETQYF. CDR3 in DNA: TGTGCCAGCAGCTTAGTCGGGGAGACCCAGTACTTC.

This clone showed up just a few times. This chain links TRBV4-1 with TRBJ2-3; TRBD1 aligns across 7 bases. CDR1 and CDR2 (germline): MGHRA, YSYEKL. The trim removed 1 base at V and 2 bases at J, leaving 6 bases unmatched. This CDR3 is built from 16 residues. In DNA, the CDR3 is TGCGCCAGCAGCCAAGTAGGTCAGGGGGTCACAGATACGCAGTATTTT. Protein: CASSQVGQGVTDTQYF.

J is TRBJ2-4 and V is TRBV6-5, with 8 bases identical to TRBD1. Trimming cost V 6 bases and J 0 bases; bases outside gene matches: 4. Per the germline V gene, CDR1 is MNHEY and CDR2 is SVGAGI. This CDR3 has 15 amino acids. Here the CDR3 reads CASRPTGEAKNIQYF. The CDR3 DNA is TGTGCCAGCAGACCGACAGGGGAAGCCAAAAACATTCAGTACTTC.

The rearrangement uses TRBV4-3 and TRBJ2-3; D is ambiguous. The CDR3 totals 14 residues. Germline CDR1 is LGHNA and CDR2 is YSLEER. Trimming cost V 4 bases and J 2 bases, with 10 bases left between them. This CDR3 reads CASSPTPYTDTQYF. DNA of the CDR3: TGCGCCAGCAGCCCAACCCCCTACACAGATACGCAGTATTTT.

This clone was recorded once. The J gene is TRBJ2-7, the V gene TRBV2; TRBD1 is a possible D gene (5 bases). The CDR3 length is 12 residues. CDR1 is SNHLY and CDR2 is FYNNEI in the germline V gene. V was shortened by 4 bases and J by 3 bases, with 7 bases between the two germline ends. CDR3 sequence reads: CASSGQNYEQYF. The CDR3 DNA is TGTGCCAGCAGTGGACAGAACTACGAGCAGTACTTC.

The chain recombines TRBV9 with TRBJ1-3; D gene unclear. Between the trimmed V and J ends, which lost 0 bases and 7 bases, there was a span of 11 bases. In germline, CDR1 is SGDLS, CDR2 YYNGEE. The CDR3 totals 14 residues. The CDR3 sequence: CASSVASQSNTIYF. The CDR3 DNA is TGTGCCAGCAGCGTAGCCTCCCAGTCCAACACCATATATTTT.

The chain combines TRBV5-4 with TRBJ2-7; 8 bases map to TRBD1. From germline, CDR1 is SGHNT and CDR2 YYREEE (reference sequence). The CDR3 spans 14 residues. The junction had 6 bases not matched to a gene; V was cut back by 3 bases and J by 4 bases. The CDR3 sequence: CASSSRQGSYEQYF. In nucleotides, the CDR3 is TGTGCCAGCAGCTCCCGACAGGGGTCGTACGAGCAGTACTTC.

About this clone itself: One end of the junction is discordant with germline, which a read error may explain. CDR3 coding DNA: TGTGCTAGCAGCTTACTCCAGGGAAGATTTAACACTGAAGCTTTCTTT. It translates to CASSLLQGRFNTEAFF. The chain combines TRBV7-7 with TRBJ1-1; a weak D match, TRBD1 (5 bases). The CDR3 extends over 16 amino acids. The germline V gene has CDR1 SSHAT and CDR2 FNYEAQ (reference sequence).

V gene TRBV13 combines with J gene TRBJ1-2; TRBD1 matches at 11 bases. Germline assignment: CDR1 PRHDT and CDR2 FYEKMQ (reference sequence). The CDR3 totals 15 residues. The ends lost 6 bases at V and 3 bases at J; junction bases unmatched: 6. The CDR3 loop is CASRYGTGGHYGYTF. CDR3 sequence (DNA): TGTGCCAGCAGGTACGGGACAGGGGGTCACTATGGCTACACCTTC.

The table lists this clone with a few counts. The chain joins TRBV4-1 to TRBJ1-2; D perhaps matches TRBD1 (6 bases). The CDR3 is made up of 15 amino acids. Germline V CDR1 and CDR2: MGHRA, YSYEKL. V was pared by 0 bases and J by 8 bases, with 16 bases between. The CDR3 DNA follows: TGCGCCAGCAGCCAAGATGCTTCAGGGGTTGCGGGCTACACCTTC. Residues: CASSQDASGVAGYTF.

The chain employs TRBV19 and TRBJ2-3, with 8 bases matching TRBD1. The germline CDR1 and CDR2 sequences are LNHDA and SQIVND (reference sequence). Trimming cost V 7 bases and J 3 bases; bases outside gene matches: 6. The length of the CDR3 is 14 residues. The CDR3 nucleotides are TGTGCCAGTATTAACAGGGGGTCGACAGATACGCAGTATTTT. This translates into CASINRGSTDTQYF.

The rearrangement uses TRBV19 and TRBJ1-2, with 12 positions matching TRBD1. Germline loops: CDR1 LNHDA, CDR2 SQIVND (reference sequence). The CDR3 runs 13 residues. V trimming: 10 bases; J trimming: 4 bases; junction bases outside the gene matches: 4. The CDR3: CATTGQGAYGYTF. In DNA form, the CDR3 reads TGTGCCACCACGGGACAGGGGGCCTATGGCTACACCTTC.

This clone has a handful of counts. This chain connects TRBV19 to TRBJ2-5; 8 bases are a match to TRBD1. After removal of 0 bases from V and 4 bases from J, the junction contained 7 bases not matched to a gene. The germline gives CDR1 LNHDA, CDR2 SQIVND (reference sequence). The CDR3 has 16 residues. CDR3 loop: CASSIDGTGYLETQYF. CDR3 coding DNA: TGTGCCAGTAGTATAGATGGGACAGGTTATCTAGAGACCCAGTACTTC.

The V gene is TRBV9, the J gene TRBJ2-1; 10 bases are shared with TRBD2. The CDR3 consists of 15 residues. The J segment lost 3 bases and the V segment lost 3 bases, leaving 3 bases of the junction unmatched. In germline, CDR1 is SGDLS, CDR2 YYNGEE. The CDR3 DNA reads TGTGCCAGCAGCGCAAGCGGGGGGGTCTACAATGAGCAGTTCTTC. This gives the protein CASSASGGVYNEQFF.

The chain combines TRBV5-1 with TRBJ2-7, with 9 bases lining up with TRBD1. Per germline, CDR1 SGHRS and CDR2 YFSETQ. This CDR3 region has 13 residues. Unmatched junction bases numbered 6, after V lost 4 bases and J lost 7 bases. Here the CDR3 reads CASSPGTGREQYF. DNA of the CDR3: TGCGCCAGCAGCCCTGGGACAGGGAGGGAGCAGTACTTC.